The rows below give T cell receptor beta chains drawn from one sample of a study of vaccination effects on CD4 cells after COVID-19. Profiling relied on immunoSEQ multiplex PCR, and the TCRdb table lists in-frame clones only, not all of them. This table has more than 40,000 clones, 65% to 80% appearing once. Their antigen targets remain unknown. This specimen was CD4+ T cells from PBMCs cultured with HCoV-NL63 spike peptides, taken before COVID-19 vaccination. These receptor sequences come from a human donor who received a COVID-19 vaccine. Both conserved end residues are part of each CDR3. A D gene is named only where the DNA matches it firmly. Rows give clone size only sometimes, using once, few, many, or a class for an expanded clone.

size,V,J,D,DNA,CDR3
few,TRBV12-3/TRBV12-4,TRBJ2-3,NA,TGTGCCAGCAGTTTTTGGGATACGCAGTATTTT,CASSFWDTQYF
NA,TRBV3-1/TRBV3-2,TRBJ1-2,NA,TGTGCCAGCAGCCAAGGCGCAGCCTCTGGGTATGGCTACACCTTC,CASSQGAASGYGYTF
NA,TRBV10-1,TRBJ2-1,NA,TGCGCCAGCAGGCTGGACTATACTACAGGCTCCTACAATGAGCAGTTCTTC,CASRLDYTTGSYNEQFF
NA,TRBV5-6,TRBJ1-4,NA,TGTGCCAGCAGCGGTTGGGGAAGGAATCAAGAAAAACTGTTTTTT,CASSGWGRNQEKLFF
NA,TRBV5-1,TRBJ1-4,TRBD1,TGCGCCAGCAGCTTGGGTCCGGGACAGGGGGCTGAAAAACTGTTTTTT,CASSLGPGQGAEKLFF
NA,TRBV6-2/TRBV6-3,TRBJ1-4,NA,TGTGCCAGCAGTAAGGGGGGGACTAATGAAAAACTGTTTTTT,CASSKGGTNEKLFF
NA,TRBV15,TRBJ2-3,NA,TGTGCCACCAACCCGGGGCTTAGCACAGATACGCAGTATTTT,CATNPGLSTDTQYF
NA,TRBV4-3,TRBJ1-4,TRBD1,TGCGCCAGCAGCCTTGGGAGACAGGGAGGGCAGGAAAAACTGTTTTTT,CASSLGRQGGQEKLFF
few,TRBV29-1,TRBJ1-5,NA,TGCAGCGTTGGTTCTGGGGGCAATCAGCCCCAGCATTTT,CSVGSGGNQPQHF
NA,TRBV30,TRBJ2-1,TRBD1,TGTGCCTGGACCGTGACAGGGGGCATCTACAATGAGCAGTTCTTC,CAWTVTGGIYNEQFF
NA,TRBV6-4,TRBJ2-1,TRBD2,TGTGCCAGCAGTGCGCGCCGGACTAGCGGGGAGTACAATGAGCAGTTCTTC,CASSARRTSGEYNEQFF
NA,TRBV9,TRBJ2-5,NA,TGTGCCAGCAGCGCAGGGCTCTACCAAGAGACCCAGTACTTC,CASSAGLYQETQYF
NA,TRBV20-1,TRBJ2-1,NA,TGCAGTGCTAGACTAGCGAATGAGCAGTTCTTC,CSARLANEQFF
few,TRBV5-1,TRBJ1-1,TRBD1,TGCGCCAGCAGCCCTGCGACAGGGGGGGACACTGAAGCTTTCTTT,CASSPATGGDTEAFF
NA,TRBV5-5,TRBJ2-5,NA,TGTGCCAGCAGCTTGGGTGGGGGCCCAGAGACCCAGTACTTC,CASSLGGGPETQYF
once,TRBV3-1/TRBV3-2,TRBJ2-1,TRBD2,TGTGCCAGCAGCCAAATAGGCGGGGGCTACAATGAGCAGTTCTTC,CASSQIGGGYNEQFF
NA,TRBV7-2,TRBJ2-1,NA,TGTGCCAGCAGCCCCTTCGGGCGGGGCGGCTACAATGAGCAGTTCTTC,CASSPFGRGGYNEQFF
NA,TRBV6-5,TRBJ1-2,TRBD1,TGTGCCAGCAGTTCGGGACAGGGGATCTCCACCTTC,CASSSGQGISTF
NA,TRBV2,TRBJ1-3,TRBD1,TGTGCCAAAGGAGACCGGGACAGGGGTGGAAACACCATATATTTT,CAKGDRDRGGNTIYF
NA,TRBV30,TRBJ1-4,NA,TGTGCCTGGAGTGTATATTGGGGGGAGGATGAAAAACTGTTTTTT,CAWSVYWGEDEKLFF
NA,TRBV10-3,TRBJ2-3,NA,TGTGCCATCAGTGAGACGGGGGTGACGGGTACGCAGTATTTT,CAISETGVTGTQYF
NA,TRBV2,TRBJ2-4,NA,TGTGCCAGCTGCGAGGAACTAGCCAAAAACATTCAGTACTTC,CASCEELAKNIQYF
NA,TRBV7-2,TRBJ1-4,TRBD1,TGTGCCAGCAGCTCTGGGACAGCCCACGAAAAACTGTTTTTT,CASSSGTAHEKLFF
NA,TRBV5-4,TRBJ2-1,NA,TGTGCCAGCAGCTCCGACAGAAGCAATGAGCAGTTCTTC,CASSSDRSNEQFF
medium-sized,TRBV5-1,TRBJ2-3,TRBD2,TGCGCCAGCAGCCCGTTAGGCGGGGGGGCAGATACGCAGTATTTT,CASSPLGGGADTQYF
NA,TRBV7-2,TRBJ1-5,TRBD1,TGTGCCAGCAGCAGAGAAGCCGGACAGGGGAGCAATCAGCCCCAGCATTTT,CASSREAGQGSNQPQHF
NA,TRBV7-2,TRBJ2-1,NA,TGTGCCAGCAGCGCAATCGGGTACAATGAGCAGTTCTTC,CASSAIGYNEQFF
NA,TRBV11-2,TRBJ2-3,NA,TGTGCCAGCAGCTCTGTCCAAACCCAACACGGCTTTACGCAGTATTTT,CASSSVQTQHGFTQYF
NA,TRBV5-1,TRBJ1-2,NA,TGCGCCAGCAGCTTGGGGGACTGGAACTATGGCTACACCTTC,CASSLGDWNYGYTF
NA,TRBV7-9,TRBJ1-2,TRBD1,TGTGCCAGCAGCCCGACAGGGGGAGGCTACACCTTC,CASSPTGGGYTF
NA,TRBV24-1,TRBJ2-3,NA,TGTGCCACCAGTGATACTGGACATTCTCCTCCAGATACGCAGTATTTT,CATSDTGHSPPDTQYF
once,TRBV5-4,TRBJ1-1,NA,TGTGCCAGCAGGTCTTTAGCAAACACTGAAGCTTTCTTT,CASRSLANTEAFF
NA,TRBV4-2,TRBJ2-3,TRBD2,TGTGCCAGCAGCCAAGATAGAAACAGCGGGGGGGCCACAGATACGCAGTATTTT,CASSQDRNSGGATDTQYF
NA,TRBV5-1,TRBJ2-2,NA,TGCGCCAGCAGCTTCGGGGTAGCGAACACCGGGGAGCTGTTTTTT,CASSFGVANTGELFF
NA,TRBV5-4,TRBJ2-1,TRBD2,TGTGCCAGCAGCTTGGGGGGACTAGCGGGGAACAATGAGCAGTTCTTC,CASSLGGLAGNNEQFF
NA,TRBV30,TRBJ1-1,TRBD1,TGTGCCTGGAGTCTCCGGGACAGATACCCTGAAGCTTTCTTT,CAWSLRDRYPEAFF
NA,TRBV25-1,TRBJ1-2,NA,TGTGCCAGCAGTGATCGGGGCTATGGCTACACCTTC,CASSDRGYGYTF
NA,TRBV18,TRBJ1-1,NA,TGTGCCAGCTCAGCGACATTACACACTGAAGCTTTCTTT,CASSATLHTEAFF
NA,TRBV3-1/TRBV3-2,TRBJ1-1,TRBD1,TGTGCCAGCAGCCAAGACGGACAGGGGATGAACACTGAAGCTTTCTTT,CASSQDGQGMNTEAFF
NA,TRBV3-1/TRBV3-2,TRBJ2-5,NA,TGTGCCAGCAGCCTGGGAGAGACCCAGTACTTC,CASSLGETQYF